This passage covers 13 T cell receptor beta chains from one sample sequenced in a study of blood T cell repertoires in COVID-19 (dated by TCRdb to 2020 to 2022). Preparation of the library involved the immunoSEQ multiplex PCR assay. TCRdb's version of the immuneACCESS table is confined to in-frame rearrangements and falls short of the full clone set. An unresolved V gene accounts for under half of the shortfall where checked; the remainder is of unknown origin. This sample lists 40,000 to 50,000 clones; around four fifths were detected once. The top ten clonotypes cover around 45% of the sample. Sequencing was done on a sample of peripheral blood. The source is a woman over 75 with acute or convalescent COVID-19.

The chain combines TRBV19 with TRBJ2-3; the D gene is possibly TRBD2 (5 bases). In germline, CDR1 is LNHDA, CDR2 SQIVND (reference sequence). There are 15 residues in the CDR3. Trimming pared 2 bases from V and 2 bases from J, leaving 11 bases between. The CDR3 region is CASSISGLYTDTQYF. The CDR3 coding sequence is TGTGCCAGTAGTATATCAGGACTTTACACAGATACGCAGTATTTT.

The genes are TRBV28 and TRBJ2-5, with 12 nucleotides matching TRBD1. Looked up from germline, CDR1 is MDHEN and CDR2 is SYDVKM. This CDR3 contains 16 residues. V dropped 7 bases and J dropped 1; count of bases not matched to a gene: 7. The CDR3: CASNPGQGAFQETQYF. CDR3 nucleotide sequence: TGTGCCAGCAACCCGGGACAGGGGGCATTCCAAGAGACCCAGTACTTC. The complete variable domain, with remaining parts taken from reference TRBV28 and TRBJ2-5, reads DVKVTQSSRYLVKRTGEKVFLECVQDMDHENMFWYRQDPGLGLRLIYFSYDVKMKEKGDIPEGYSVSREKKERFSLILESASTNQTSMYLCASNPGQGAFQETQYFGPGTRLLVL.

This clone occurred a few times. Here the CDR3 reads CASSLARVNEQFF. The CDR3 DNA reads as TGTGCCAGCAGCTTAGCGAGAGTCAATGAGCAGTTCTTC. The chain employs TRBV7-9 and TRBJ2-1; the D is unclear. This CDR3 spans 13 amino acids. CDR1 and CDR2 from the germline V gene are SEHNR and FQNEAQ (reference sequence). Trimming stripped 0 bases from V and 6 bases from J, with 6 bases between.

V usage is TRBV5-1 and J usage is TRBJ2-5, with 9 bases that match TRBD1. Per germline, CDR1 SGHRS and CDR2 YFSETQ. V was clipped by 4 bases and J by 4 bases; unmatched bases: 14. The CDR3 totals 17 residues. The CDR3 DNA follows: TGCGCCAGCAGCATACTACAGGGGGCAGGATTAGGAGAGACCCAGTACTTC. Its protein product is CASSILQGAGLGETQYF. Filled out from reference TRBV5-1 and TRBJ2-5, the complete variable domain reads KAGVTQTPRYLIKTRGQQVTLSCSPISGHRSVSWYQQTPGQGLQFLFEYFSETQRNKGNFPGRFSGRQFSNSRSEMNVSTLELGDSALYLCASSILQGAGLGETQYFGPGTRLLVL.

V gene TRBV7-3 combines with J gene TRBJ2-7; D might be TRBD1 (5 bases). CDR1 is SGHTA and CDR2 is FQGTGA in the germline V gene. The CDR3 loop spans 13 amino acids. V was pared by 2 bases and J by 4 bases, with 9 bases between. The DNA for the CDR3 is TGTGCCAGCAGCTTAGTTCCAGGGTACGAGCAGTACTTC. Translation: CASSLVPGYEQYF.

The rearrangement links TRBV4-3 to TRBJ1-4; 7 bases align to TRBD1. Germline trimming cut 0 bases from V and 8 bases from J; bases unmatched to any gene: 6. CDR1 LGHNA and CDR2 YSLEER come from the germline V gene. This CDR3 has 15 amino acids. The CDR3 loop reads CASSQENRGAEKLFF. The CDR3, as DNA: TGCGCCAGCAGCCAAGAAAACAGGGGTGCAGAAAAACTGTTTTTT.

The chain is built from TRBV5-1 and TRBJ1-1; D gene ambiguous. Trimming cost V 0 bases and J 1 base, with 7 bases left between them. Germline lookup yields CDR1 SGHRS and CDR2 YFSETQ. This CDR3 contains 14 residues. The DNA of the CDR3 is TGCGCCAGCAGCTTGGAACCCAGGAACACTGAAGCTTTCTTT. It is translated as CASSLEPRNTEAFF.

The rearrangement links TRBV5-4 to TRBJ1-6; weak D call: TRBD1 (5 bases). The germline CDR1 and CDR2 sequences are SGHNT and YYREEE (reference sequence). The CDR3 covers 13 residues. V was cut by 4 bases and J by 6 bases, with 8 bases left in between. The CDR3, as DNA: TGTGCCAGCAGCCAGGGATTTAATTCACCCCTCCACTTT. Its translation: CASSQGFNSPLHF.

V usage is TRBV3-1 (or the pseudogene TRBV3-2) and J usage is TRBJ2-2, with 9 bases identical to TRBD2. Germline CDR1 is LGHDT and CDR2 is YNNKEL (reference sequence). The CDR3 loop spans 17 amino acids. After removal of 4 bases from V and 7 bases from J, the junction contained 13 bases not matched to a gene. CDR3 nucleotide sequence: TGTGCCAGCAGCCCAGGCGGGGGGGCTAACATTATCGGGGAGCTGTTTTTT. Translating gives CASSPGGGANIIGELFF.

The chain couples TRBV7-2 to TRBJ2-5, with 8 bases lining up with TRBD1. Germline trimming cut 2 bases from V and 2 bases from J; bases unmatched to any gene: 4. CDR1 SGHTA and CDR2 FQGNSA come from the germline V gene. The CDR3 sequence is 15 residues long. CDR3: CASSLPRGRQETQYF. CDR3 nucleotides: TGTGCCAGCAGCTTACCCAGGGGGCGTCAAGAGACCCAGTACTTC.

V usage is TRBV6-1 and J usage is TRBJ1-5; a weak D match, TRBD1 (5 bases). Germline CDR1 reads MNHNS; CDR2 reads SASEGT. V shed 2 bases and J shed 5 bases, with 13 bases lying between them. The CDR3 contains 15 residues. The CDR3 DNA is TGTGCCAGCAGTGAACAGGGAGGAGGCGATCAGCCCCAGCATTTT. Protein sequence: CASSEQGGGDQPQHF.

The rearrangement links TRBV3-1 (or the pseudogene TRBV3-2) to TRBJ1-6; 8 bases agree with TRBD1. Germline CDR1 and CDR2: LGHDT and YNNKEL (reference sequence). This CDR3 is 15 amino acids long. The ends lost 3 bases at V and 4 bases at J; junction bases unmatched: 2. The CDR3 loop is CASSHRQGYNSPLHF. The CDR3 DNA reads as TGTGCCAGCAGCCACCGACAGGGGTATAATTCACCCCTCCACTTT.

The CDR3 nucleotides are TGTGCCACCAGTGGCGGGGAGACCCAGTACTTC. Translation gives CATSGGETQYF. The chain couples TRBV24-1 to TRBJ2-5; D is possibly TRBD2 (5 bases). Trimming shortened V by 5 bases and J by 5 bases, and 5 bases separated the two germline ends. Germline lookup yields CDR1 KGHDR and CDR2 SFDVKD. This CDR3 region has 11 residues.